These T cell receptor beta chains were read from a single sample in a study of blood T cell repertoires in COVID-19. The table came from immunoSEQ multiplex PCR; TCRdb's copy has only in-frame clones and leaves some out. The repertoire includes 150,000 or so clones, approximately 83% of them detected once, and 25% to 35% sits in the top ten. The source material was peripheral blood. These receptors all come from a woman aged 55-70 years with acute or convalescent COVID-19. CDR3s include the opening cysteine and the closing phenylalanine or tryptophan. The D gene is left open where the match is weak. Size is stated for part of the rows, as once, few or many counts, or as a class when the clone is expanded.

cdr3_nt	cdr3_aa	v_call	j_call	d_call	clone_size
TGCGCCAGCAGCCCCCAAGCGAGCTCCTATAATTCACCCCTCCACTTT	CASSPQASSYNSPLHF	TRBV4-1	TRBJ1-6	.	.
TGTGCCACCAGAAGCGGAGTGAGCAATGAGCAGTTCTTC	CATRSGVSNEQFF	TRBV24-1	TRBJ2-1	.	.
TGTGCCAGCAGCGTGGGAAGAGGGTTGAGGTACACTGAAGCTTTCTTT	CASSVGRGLRYTEAFF	TRBV11-2	TRBJ1-1	.	few
TGCGCCAGCAGCTTGGCCGGGGTGAGCACCATATATTTT	CASSLAGVSTIYF	TRBV5-1	TRBJ1-3	.	.
TGTGCCAGTAGGATCGAACAAGGAGATGGCTACACCTTC	CASRIEQGDGYTF	TRBV19	TRBJ1-2	.	.
TGTGCCAGCAGCCTACCGGGACAGCCCTATAATTCACCCCTCCACTTT	CASSLPGQPYNSPLHF	TRBV28	TRBJ1-6	TRBD1	.
TGTGCCTGGAGTTTAAATCTTCATGAAAAACTGTTTTTT	CAWSLNLHEKLFF	TRBV30	TRBJ1-4	.	.
TGCGCCAGCAGCTTGTCGGCAAGAGGTAATTCACCCCTCCACTTT	CASSLSARGNSPLHF	TRBV5-1	TRBJ1-6	.	.
TGTGCCAGCAGCTCGGAGGGCAGGGACAGTGGCAATCAGCCCCAGCATTTT	CASSSEGRDSGNQPQHF	TRBV7-6	TRBJ1-5	TRBD1	.
TGTGCCAGCAGACGACAGGGGATTAATCAGCCCCAGCATTTT	CASRRQGINQPQHF	TRBV6-5	TRBJ1-5	TRBD1	.
TGTGCCAGCTCAGGGGGCAGAGACACTGAAGCTTTCTTT	CASSGGRDTEAFF	TRBV18	TRBJ1-1	.	.
TGTGCCAGCAGCCTATGGGCCGCTAATGAAAAACTGTTTTTT	CASSLWAANEKLFF	TRBV5-6	TRBJ1-4	.	few
TGTGCCAGCAGGGACAGGGTACGGGATGATGAAAAACTGTTTTTT	CASRDRVRDDEKLFF	TRBV27	TRBJ1-4	TRBD1	.
TGTGCCACAGGGGGAAATTCACCCCTCCACTTT	CATGGNSPLHF	TRBV6-5	TRBJ1-6	TRBD1	once
TGCGCCAGCAGCCTCCGGGACAGGGGTGTCACAGATACGCAGTATTTT	CASSLRDRGVTDTQYF	TRBV4-1	TRBJ2-3	TRBD1	.
TGCAGCGTTGAAACAGGTTACACTGAAGCTTTCTTT	CSVETGYTEAFF	TRBV29-1	TRBJ1-1	.	.
TGTGCCAGCAGCTTAGCGCAAAGCGGGGGAAACAATGAGCAGTTCTTC	CASSLAQSGGNNEQFF	TRBV7-9	TRBJ2-1	TRBD2	.
TGTGCCAGCAGCGTCGGGACAGCGAACACTGAAGCTTTCTTT	CASSVGTANTEAFF	TRBV11-1	TRBJ1-1	TRBD1	.
TGTGCCAGCAGGGGGCGCGGCTATGGCTACACCTTC	CASRGRGYGYTF	TRBV6-5	TRBJ1-2	.	.
TGCGCCAGCAGCACTGGACAGGGGGCCTATGGCTACACCTTC	CASSTGQGAYGYTF	TRBV5-1	TRBJ1-2	TRBD1	.
TGTGCCAGCAGCCAAGCCGCCGGGATTGCAACTAATGAAAAACTGTTTTTT	CASSQAAGIATNEKLFF	TRBV4-2	TRBJ1-4	.	.
TGTGCCAGCAGTTTCCAGGGGAGCAATGGCTACACCTTC	CASSFQGSNGYTF	TRBV6-5	TRBJ1-2	.	.
TGTGCCAGCAGTGAAAATACAGGGAAACAGCCCCAGCATTTT	CASSENTGKQPQHF	TRBV25-1	TRBJ1-5	.	.
TGTGCCAGCAGCCTGACTAGCGGGGTATACAATGAGCAGTTCTTC	CASSLTSGVYNEQFF	TRBV11-2	TRBJ2-1	TRBD2	.
TGCGCCAGCAGCTCCCCCGGGGGGACTGAAGCTTTCTTT	CASSSPGGTEAFF	TRBV5-1	TRBJ1-1	.	.
TGTGCCAGCAGCCTCCTGCTAGAAAATGGCTACACCTTC	CASSLLLENGYTF	TRBV7-2	TRBJ1-2	.	.
TGTGCCAGCAGCCAAGGCGGCCCCAATTCACCCCTCCACTTT	CASSQGGPNSPLHF	TRBV3-1/TRBV3-2	TRBJ1-6	.	.
TGCGCCAGCAGCTTCGGCGGGGGTAGCACAGATACGCAGTATTTT	CASSFGGGSTDTQYF	TRBV5-1	TRBJ2-3	TRBD2	.
TGTGCCAGCCAGGGGGCGCTCGGGTATGGCTACACCTTC	CASQGALGYGYTF	TRBV9	TRBJ1-2	TRBD1	few
TGTGCCAGCCTATGGCAGGTCGATGAAAAACTGTTTTTT	CASLWQVDEKLFF	TRBV9	TRBJ1-4	.	.
TGTGCCAGCAGCGCCAGGACAGGGTCGGGCAATCAGCCCCAGCATTTT	CASSARTGSGNQPQHF	TRBV5-6	TRBJ1-5	TRBD1	.
TGTGCCAGCAGCTTTGGGACAGAGGGTTATGGCTACACCTTC	CASSFGTEGYGYTF	TRBV7-9	TRBJ1-2	TRBD1	.
TGTGCCAGCAGTCCTTACAGCTCTCAGCCCCAGCATTTT	CASSPYSSQPQHF	TRBV12-3/TRBV12-4	TRBJ1-5	.	.
TGTGCCAGCAGCTTATCCACGGAGGGGTATGAGCCGTATAATTCACCCCTCCACTTT	CASSLSTEGYEPYNSPLHF	TRBV7-3	TRBJ1-6	.	.
TGTGCCAGCAACCAGGCTCATACCTACAATGAGCAGTTCTTC	CASNQAHTYNEQFF	TRBV6-5	TRBJ2-1	.	.
TGCAGTGCTAGTAGGGGGGGTGAGCAGTTCTTC	CSASRGGEQFF	TRBV20-1	TRBJ2-1	.	.
TGTGCCAGCAGCTCACCAGCCGGGTACAACTATGGCTACACCTTC	CASSSPAGYNYGYTF	TRBV3-1/TRBV3-2	TRBJ1-2	.	.
TGCGCCAGCACCCCTACGGGTAGCGGGGGGGTAAATGAGCAGTTCTTC	CASTPTGSGGVNEQFF	TRBV5-1	TRBJ2-1	TRBD2	.
TGTGCCAGCAGCCCTCCCGGGACAGGGCATACTGAAGCTTTCTTT	CASSPPGTGHTEAFF	TRBV7-8	TRBJ1-1	TRBD1	.
TGTGCCTCTCGAATGGGGGGGCCGGGCAATCAGCCCCAGCATTTT	CASRMGGPGNQPQHF	TRBV28	TRBJ1-5	.	.
TGTGCCAGCACCCCAGGGGGCCGCCGAGATACGCAGTATTTT	CASTPGGRRDTQYF	TRBV5-6	TRBJ2-3	TRBD1	.